A single sample is the source of the 8 T cell receptor beta chains below, sequenced in a study of shared clonotypes between healthy human individuals. TCRdb's copy holds only in-frame clones and misses some; the assay was immunoSEQ multiplex PCR. The data contain more than 1.2 million clones, approximately 98.5% of them singletons. Sample: naive CD4+ T cells sorted from blood. Subset given: CD45RA+ positively selected. These receptors originate from a man aged 30 to 45 in good health.

The J gene is TRBJ2-1, the V gene TRBV7-6; 9 nucleotides align to TRBD2. Germline CDR1 SGHVS, CDR2 FNYEAQ. V lost 1 base to trimming and J lost 11 bases; unmatched junction nucleotides: 9. There are 15 residues in the CDR3. This CDR3 is CASSLGGLAKSQQFF. The CDR3 DNA is TGTGCCAGCAGCTTAGGAGGACTAGCGAAGTCCCAGCAGTTCTTC.

The chain carries TRBV6-5 and TRBJ2-1; D tentatively reads TRBD1 or TRBD2 (5 bases each). V was clipped by 0 bases and J by 3 bases, with 12 bases between them. Germline values: CDR1 MNHEY, CDR2 SVGAGI. The CDR3 loop spans 16 amino acids. Written as DNA, the CDR3 is TGTGCCAGCAGTTACTCCGGGACCGGACTCTACAATGAGCAGTTCTTC. Translating it yields CASSYSGTGLYNEQFF.

The genes are TRBV7-2 and TRBJ1-5; 7 nucleotides match TRBD1. There are 16 residues in the CDR3. V was clipped by 4 bases and J by 3 bases; unmatched bases: 9. Germline values: CDR1 SGHTA, CDR2 FQGNSA. The CDR3 protein is CASSSGWGQINQPQHF. CDR3 in DNA: TGTGCCAGCAGCTCCGGGTGGGGACAGATCAATCAGCCCCAGCATTTT.

To note about this clone: This sample also contains other DNA sequences that code for the same CDR3. The genes are TRBV5-1 and TRBJ2-1; no clear D. Trimming removed 0 bases at V and 9 bases at J, with 7 bases between. The germline gives CDR1 SGHRS, CDR2 YFSETQ. This CDR3 is built from 12 residues. The CDR3 bases are TGCGCCAGCAGCTTGGAAGGCGGTGAGCAGTTCTTC. Translating it yields CASSLEGGEQFF.

In its sample, this clone was seen once. Additional DNA sequences in this sample encode the identical CDR3. The chain recombines TRBV28 with TRBJ2-1; D not certain. CDR1 and CDR2 from the germline V gene are MDHEN and SYDVKM. The length of the CDR3 is 14 residues. Trimming left V 2 bases short and J 0 bases short, with 5 bases between. The CDR3 here is CASSLTASYNEQFF. The CDR3 bases are TGTGCCAGCAGTTTAACCGCCTCCTACAATGAGCAGTTCTTC.

The CDR3 reads CSESGGGLYNEQFF. As DNA, the CDR3 is TGTAGTGAATCGGGGGGCGGCCTTTACAATGAGCAGTTCTTC. The chain is built from TRBV28 and TRBJ2-1; weak D call: TRBD2 (7 bases). The CDR3 runs 14 residues. CDR1 and CDR2 from the germline V gene are MDHEN and SYDVKM.

Details on this clone: Other DNA sequences in the sample encode the same CDR3. This chain connects TRBV11-2 to TRBJ2-3; 10 nucleotides match TRBD2. Trimming cost V 5 bases and J 0 bases; bases outside gene matches: 5. The CDR3 is made up of 16 amino acids. Germline values: CDR1 SGHAT, CDR2 FQNNGV. The CDR3 nucleotides are TGTGCCAGCAGCCTAGGACTAGCGGCAAGCACAGATACGCAGTATTTT. Its protein is CASSLGLAASTDTQYF.

This chain links TRBV9 with TRBJ1-1, with 7 bases identical to TRBD1. V shed 7 bases, J shed 4 bases, and the junction held 10 bases outside the gene matches. Germline V CDR1 and CDR2: SGDLS, YYNGEE. This CDR3 contains 14 residues. The CDR3: CASGTGVVSTEAFF. The CDR3, as DNA: TGTGCCAGCGGTACAGGGGTGGTGAGCACTGAAGCTTTCTTT.